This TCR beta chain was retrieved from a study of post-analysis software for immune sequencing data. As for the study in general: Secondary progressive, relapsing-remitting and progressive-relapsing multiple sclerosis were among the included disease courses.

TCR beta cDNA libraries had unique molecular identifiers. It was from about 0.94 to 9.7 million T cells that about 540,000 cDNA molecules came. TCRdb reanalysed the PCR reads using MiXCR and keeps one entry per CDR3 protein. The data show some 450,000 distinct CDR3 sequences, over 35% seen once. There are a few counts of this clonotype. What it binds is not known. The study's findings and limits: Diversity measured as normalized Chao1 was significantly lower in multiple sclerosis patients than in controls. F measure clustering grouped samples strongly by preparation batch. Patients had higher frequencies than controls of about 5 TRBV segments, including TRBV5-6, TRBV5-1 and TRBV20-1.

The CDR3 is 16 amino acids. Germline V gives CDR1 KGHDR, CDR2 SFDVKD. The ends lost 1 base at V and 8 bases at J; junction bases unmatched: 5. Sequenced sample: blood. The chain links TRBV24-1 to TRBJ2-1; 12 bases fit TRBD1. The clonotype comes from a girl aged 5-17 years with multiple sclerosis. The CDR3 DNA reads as TGTGCCACCAGTGATTTTGGGACAGGGGGCCCGTATGAGCAGTTCTTC. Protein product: CATSDFGTGGPYEQFF.